One and the same sample provided the 12 T cell receptor beta chains below, sequenced in a study. TCRdb re-called the 5' RACE reads with MiXCR, one entry per CDR3 protein. Among 30,000 to 40,000 distinct CDR3 sequences listed, roughly 25% were seen once. Sequences were obtained from naive CD4+ T cells sorted from a lymph node. Subset reported: naive CD4+ T cells, CD4+CD45RA+CD25-. The receptors originated from a female donor with breast cancer.

This chain connects TRBV30 to TRBJ2-7; D unclear. The V and J ends lost 1 base and 2 bases respectively, with 6 bases between them. This CDR3 contains 12 residues. Germline CDR1 is GTSNPN and CDR2 is SVGIG (reference sequence). The CDR3 DNA is TGTGCCTGGAGTGCCGAGACCTACGAGCAGTACTTC. Amino acid sequence: CAWSAETYEQYF. Variable domain in full (rest from reference TRBV30 and TRBJ2-7): SQTIHQWPATLVQPVGSPLSLECTVEGTSNPNLYWYRQAAGRGLQLLFYSVGIGQISSEVPQNLSASRPQDRQFILSSKKLLLSDSGFYLCAWSAETYEQYFGPGTRLTVT.

V gene TRBV11-2 combines with J gene TRBJ2-7; perhaps TRBD1 as D (5 bases). The CDR3 runs 12 residues. From germline, CDR1 is SGHAT and CDR2 FQNNGV. Trimming left V 6 bases short and J 4 bases short, with 10 bases between. The CDR3 sequence: CASRTGTYEQYF. The CDR3 nucleotides read TGTGCCAGCAGAACAGGAACTTACGAGCAGTACTTC.

V and J are TRBV30 and TRBJ2-5; the D call may be TRBD1 or TRBD2 (6 bases each). Trimming removed 2 bases from V and 4 bases from J, with 11 bases in between. The germline gives CDR1 GTSNPN, CDR2 SVGIG (reference sequence). The CDR3 covers 13 residues. This CDR3 reads CAWSRGERETQYF. For the CDR3, the DNA is TGTGCCTGGAGTAGGGGGGAGAGAGAGACCCAGTACTTC.

This clonotype occurred once. V is TRBV6-5 and J is TRBJ2-2; D possibly matches TRBD1 or TRBD2 (7 bases each). The CDR3 is made up of 14 amino acids. Trimming removed 2 bases at V and 7 bases at J, with 11 bases between. Per germline, CDR1 MNHEY and CDR2 SVGAGI. In nucleotides, the CDR3 is TGTGCCAGCAGTTACGGCAGGGGGGGCGGGGAGCTGTTTTTT. Translation gives CASSYGRGGGELFF.

The chain links TRBV7-3 to TRBJ2-2; the match to TRBD1 covers 9 bases. This CDR3 is 14 amino acids long. Germline V gene sequence: CDR1 SGHTA, CDR2 FQGTGA. V lost 5 bases to trimming and J lost 7 bases; unmatched junction nucleotides: 5. The CDR3 reads CASSAGTGFGELFF. The CDR3 coding sequence is TGTGCCAGCAGCGCCGGGACAGGGTTCGGGGAGCTGTTTTTT. Full variable domain (rest looked up from reference TRBV7-3 and TRBJ2-2): GAGVSQTPSNKVTEKGKYVELRCDPISGHTALYWYRQSLGQGPEFLIYFQGTGAADDSGLPNDRFFAVRPEGSVSTLKIQRTERGDSAVYLCASSAGTGFGELFFGEGSRLTVL.

By its share, this clonotype is medium-sized. The chain combines TRBV5-6 with TRBJ2-1; TRBD2 matches 10 bases. The length of the CDR3 is 12 residues. CDR1 and CDR2 from the germline V gene are SGHDT and YYEEEE. V lost 3 bases and J lost 15; bases outside the gene matches: 6. CDR3: CASSSGLASLFF. CDR3 sequence (DNA): TGTGCCAGCAGCTCGGGACTAGCGTCCCTGTTCTTC.

This clonotype was seen only a few times. The J gene is TRBJ2-7, the V gene TRBV7-3, with 7 bases that match TRBD1. The germline gives CDR1 SGHTA, CDR2 FQGTGA. With V trimmed by 1 base and J by 3 bases, 3 bases remained unmatched. CDR3 length: 14 residues. Here the CDR3 reads CASSLMQGDYEQYF. The CDR3 coding sequence is TGTGCCAGCAGCTTAATGCAGGGGGACTACGAGCAGTACTTC.

The chain couples TRBV6-2 or TRBV6-3 to TRBJ1-1; D possibly corresponds to TRBD1 (6 bases). The CDR3 spans 16 residues. Germline lookup yields CDR1 MNHEY and CDR2 SVGEGT. V was clipped by 2 bases and J by 3 bases, with 16 bases between them. The CDR3 spells CASSYGRGLKDTEAFF. The CDR3 DNA follows: TGTGCCAGCAGTTACGGGCGGGGGCTCAAGGACACTGAAGCTTTCTTT.

V is TRBV20-1 and J is TRBJ1-2; the match to TRBD1 covers 9 bases. The germline V gene has CDR1 DFQATT and CDR2 SNEGSKA (reference sequence). The CDR3 spans 14 residues. V shed 6 bases, J shed 7 bases, and the junction held 12 bases outside the gene matches. The CDR3 bases are TGCAGTGCAAAAAAGCCCGGGACAGGGTTTGGCTACACCTTC. Translation gives CSAKKPGTGFGYTF.

This clonotype has just a few counts. This sequence may be a read error, since a much larger clone differs from it by one base. The chain is built from TRBV12-3 or TRBV12-4 and TRBJ1-2; D is unresolved. There are 14 residues in the CDR3. The CDR3 is CTSSLEAFGYGYTF. The DNA of the CDR3 is TGTACCAGCAGTTTAGAGGCGTTCGGCTATGGCTACACCTTC.

The V gene is TRBV24-1, the J gene TRBJ2-1; 11 bases are shared with TRBD2. CDR3 length equals 20 residues. Germline-derived CDR1 and CDR2 are KGHDR and SFDVKD. Unmatched junction bases numbered 13, after V lost 3 bases and J lost 1 base. The CDR3 is CATSDVPGTSGGGSYNEQFF. The CDR3 DNA follows: TGTGCCACCAGTGATGTTCCCGGGACTAGCGGAGGCGGGTCCTACAATGAGCAGTTCTTC.

In this sample, this clonotype turned up a few times. The rearrangement uses TRBV9 and TRBJ2-5; no clear D gene. The germline V gene encodes CDR1 SGDLS and CDR2 YYNGEE. Trimming cost V 0 bases and J 5 bases, with 11 bases left between them. The CDR3 covers 14 residues. CDR3 bases: TGTGCCAGCAGCGTAGGTCCCGAAGGGGAGACCCAGTACTTC. Protein: CASSVGPEGETQYF. Looking up the rest from reference TRBV9 and TRBJ2-5 gives the full variable domain: DSGVTQTPKHLITATGQRVTLRCSPRSGDLSVYWYQQSLDQGLQFLIQYYNGEERAKGNILERFSAQQFPDLHSELNLSSLELGDSALYFCASSVGPEGETQYFGPGTRLLVL.